These 9 T cell receptor beta chains originate from one sample sequenced in a study of blood T cells in healthy people across ages. The second PCR ran about 6 to 11 cycles with a sample-barcoded 5' primer and J-beta primers. TCRdb called the 5' RACE reads again in MiXCR, with one record for every CDR3 protein. The table lists some 690,000 distinct CDR3 sequences, over 20% of them singletons. The sample comprised blood. Source of these receptors: a man aged 65 to 79 in good health.

The rearrangement links TRBV27 to TRBJ1-6, with unresolved D. CDR3 length equals 13 residues. Trimming pared 1 base from V and 7 bases from J, leaving 5 bases between. Germline assignment: CDR1 MNHEY and CDR2 SMNVEV (reference sequence). CDR3 residues: CASSLYGNSPLHF. The CDR3 DNA reads TGTGCCAGCAGTTTATACGGCAATTCACCCCTCCACTTT.

This clonotype turned up a few times. A junction end diverges from the germline sequence, so it may reflect a read error. The chain joins TRBV5-1 to TRBJ1-2; D remains ambiguous. Germline V CDR1 and CDR2: SGHRS, YFSETQ. The CDR3 extends over 14 amino acids. The CDR3 DNA reads as TGCGCCAGCAGCCCCGAGGACTTTCGATATGGTTACACCTTC. Encoded protein: CASSPEDFRYGYTF.

This clonotype was picked up many times. The chain recombines TRBV14 with TRBJ2-1; D possibly corresponds to TRBD1 (5 bases). Germline values: CDR1 SGHDN, CDR2 FVKESK. Trimming left V 4 bases short and J 9 bases short, with 10 bases between. CDR3 length: 12 amino acids. The CDR3 nucleotides are TGTGCCAGCAGCCCGGGCACAGGTGAGCAGTTCTTC. It yields the protein CASSPGTGEQFF.

This clonotype has a handful of counts. This chain connects TRBV5-1 to TRBJ2-5, with 7 bases matching TRBD1. Unmatched junction bases numbered 8, after V lost 4 bases and J lost 5 bases. The CDR3 covers 14 residues. Germline V gene data show CDR1 as SGHRS and CDR2 as YFSETQ. This CDR3 is CASSQDRDEETQYF. DNA for the CDR3: TGCGCCAGCAGCCAAGACAGGGATGAGGAGACCCAGTACTTC.

Worth noting for this clonotype: A junction end diverges from the germline sequence, so it may reflect a read error. The gene calls are TRBV5-1 and TRBJ2-3, with D tentatively TRBD1 (5 bases). Germline values: CDR1 SGHRS, CDR2 YFSETQ. This CDR3 is 16 amino acids long. In nucleotides, the CDR3 is TGCGCCAGCGGCTTGGGGCTTTTTACTAGCACAGATACGCAGTATTTT. It codes for CASGLGLFTSTDTQYF.

This clonotype was recorded a few times. The rearrangement joins TRBV7-9 to TRBJ1-4; TRBD1 is a possible D gene (5 bases). Germline V gene data show CDR1 as SEHNR and CDR2 as FQNEAQ (reference sequence). This CDR3 contains 18 residues. The V end lost 4 bases, the J end lost 6 bases, and 24 bases lay between the germline ends. The DNA of the CDR3 is TGTGCCAGCAGCTGGTGGGGGGTACTAAAGGCCCTCTATGAAAAACTGTTTTTT. Its translation is CASSWWGVLKALYEKLFF.

Turning to this clonotype: This CDR3 is missing its conserved last phenylalanine or tryptophan, likely due to a read error. The genes are TRBV14 and TRBJ1-2, with D unresolved. Between the trimmed V and J ends, which lost 2 bases and 4 bases, there was a span of 11 bases. Germline V CDR1 and CDR2: SGHDN, FVKESK. The CDR3 length is 14 residues. The CDR3 region is CASSQLGSTYGYTL. CDR3 DNA: TGTGCCAGCAGCCAATTGGGGAGCACCTATGGCTACACCCTC.

The genes are TRBV7-8 and TRBJ2-2; 8 bases line up with TRBD2. The germline gives CDR1 SGHVS, CDR2 FQNEAQ. V gave up 5 bases and J gave up 5 bases; unmatched junction bases: 13. The CDR3 loop spans 17 amino acids. This CDR3 reads CASSRRKLAVGTGELFF. The CDR3 DNA reads TGTGCCAGCAGCCGGAGAAAACTAGCGGTTGGGACCGGGGAGCTGTTTTTT.

Of note for this clonotype: A junction end diverges from the germline sequence, so it may reflect a read error. The V gene is TRBV28, the J gene TRBJ2-5; D uncertain. The germline V gene encodes CDR1 MDHEN and CDR2 SYDVKM. The CDR3 totals 14 residues. The CDR3 nucleotides are TGTGCCAGCGGCGACGGAAAGAACTCCTACGAGCAGCACTTC. Amino acid sequence: CASGDGKNSYEQHF.